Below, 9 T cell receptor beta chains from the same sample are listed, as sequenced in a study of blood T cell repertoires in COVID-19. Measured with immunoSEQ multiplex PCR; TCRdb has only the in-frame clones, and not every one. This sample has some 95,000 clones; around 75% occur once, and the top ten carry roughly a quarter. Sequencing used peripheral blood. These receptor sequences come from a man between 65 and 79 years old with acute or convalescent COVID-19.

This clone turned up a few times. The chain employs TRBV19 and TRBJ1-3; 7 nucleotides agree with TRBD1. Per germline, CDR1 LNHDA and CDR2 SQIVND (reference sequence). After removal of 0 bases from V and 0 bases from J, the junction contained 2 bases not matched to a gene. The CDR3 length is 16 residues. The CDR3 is CASSIDGDSSGNTIYF. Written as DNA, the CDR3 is TGTGCCAGTAGTATAGACGGGGACAGCTCTGGAAACACCATATATTTT.

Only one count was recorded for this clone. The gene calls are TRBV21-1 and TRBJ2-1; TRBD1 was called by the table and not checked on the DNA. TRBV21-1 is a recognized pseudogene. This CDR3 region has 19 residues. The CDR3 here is CASAPPRRQGDRGVNEQFF. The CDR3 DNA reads TGTGCCAGCGCTCCCCCAAGGAGGCAGGGGGACAGGGGGGTTAATGAGCAGTTCTTC.

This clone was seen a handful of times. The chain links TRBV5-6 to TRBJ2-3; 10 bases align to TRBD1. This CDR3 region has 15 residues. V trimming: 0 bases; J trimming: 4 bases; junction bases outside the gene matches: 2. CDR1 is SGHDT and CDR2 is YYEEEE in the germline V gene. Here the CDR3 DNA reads TGTGCCAGCAGCTTGGATGACAGGGGGCCAGATACGCAGTATTTT. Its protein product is CASSLDDRGPDTQYF. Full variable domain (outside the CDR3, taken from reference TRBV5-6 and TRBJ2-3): DAGVTQSPTHLIKTRGQQVTLRCSPKSGHDTVSWYQQALGQGPQFIFQYYEEEERQRGNFPDRFSGHQFPNYSSELNVNALLLGDSALYLCASSLDDRGPDTQYFGPGTRLTVL.

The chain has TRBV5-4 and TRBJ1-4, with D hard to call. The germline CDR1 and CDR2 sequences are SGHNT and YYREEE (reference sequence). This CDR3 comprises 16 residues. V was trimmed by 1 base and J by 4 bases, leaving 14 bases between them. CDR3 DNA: TGTGCCAGCAGCTTGATATTGGCAGGCATTAATGAAAAACTGTTTTTT. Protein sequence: CASSLILAGINEKLFF.

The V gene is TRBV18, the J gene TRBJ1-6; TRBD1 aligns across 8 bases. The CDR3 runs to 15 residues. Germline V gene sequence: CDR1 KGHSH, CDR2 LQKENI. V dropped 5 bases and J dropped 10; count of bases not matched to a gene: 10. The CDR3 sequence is CASSSGRDRISPLHF. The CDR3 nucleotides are TGTGCCAGCTCATCTGGCCGGGACAGGATCTCACCCCTCCACTTT.

The CDR3 DNA is TGTGCCAGCAGCGACTACCTCCAAGAGACCCAGTACTTC. Translating it yields CASSDYLQETQYF. The rearrangement uses TRBV28 and TRBJ2-5; TRBD2 is a possible D gene (5 bases). CDR1 is MDHEN and CDR2 is SYDVKM in the germline V gene. The CDR3 runs to 13 residues. The V end lost 6 bases, the J end lost 1 base, and 9 bases lay between the germline ends.

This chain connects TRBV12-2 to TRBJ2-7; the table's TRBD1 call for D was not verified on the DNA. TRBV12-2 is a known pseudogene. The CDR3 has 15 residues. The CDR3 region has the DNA TGTGCAAGTCGCTTTGACAGTTTACCGCTTTGGGAGCAGTACTTC. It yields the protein CASRFDSLPLWEQYF.

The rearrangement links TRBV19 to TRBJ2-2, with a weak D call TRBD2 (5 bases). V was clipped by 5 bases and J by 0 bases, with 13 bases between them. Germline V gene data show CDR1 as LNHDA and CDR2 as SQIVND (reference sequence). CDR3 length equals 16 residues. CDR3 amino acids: CASSPRTLANTGELFF. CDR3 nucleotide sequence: TGTGCCAGTAGTCCCCGGACTCTCGCGAACACCGGGGAGCTGTTTTTT.

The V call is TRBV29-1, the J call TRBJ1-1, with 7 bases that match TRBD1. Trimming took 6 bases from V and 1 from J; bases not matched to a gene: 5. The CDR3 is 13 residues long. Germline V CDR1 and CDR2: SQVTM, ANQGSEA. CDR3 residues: CSVERDRNTEAFF. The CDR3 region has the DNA TGCAGCGTCGAACGGGACAGGAACACTGAAGCTTTCTTT.